The sequence of this T cell receptor (beta chain) was determined in a study of Ad26.COV2.S vaccination and SARS-CoV-2 variants. Background on the study: Donor participated within the Ad26.COV2.S arm of the COV1001 trial.

Sequencing used immunoSEQ multiplex PCR; TCRdb keeps in-frame clones, though not all of them. Seen here are approximately 480,000 clones, 70% to 90% observed once, and the top ten hold about 13%. Germline values: CDR1 MNHEY, CDR2 SVGAGI. V gave up 10 bases and J gave up 0 bases, with 13 bases separating them. This CDR3 comprises 14 residues. Indicated treatment: some 20 received Ad26.COV2.S at low or high dose, single or two shots; 5 received placebo; per-sample allocation not given. Samples were taken on day 63 after the first vaccine or placebo injection. It was an adult aged 18-55 years in Boston who was the donor.

The sample consisted of peripheral blood, taken in a trial of Ad26.COV2.S vaccine versus placebo. The TCR was taken from a person between 18 and 60 years old who received the Ad26.COV2.S COVID-19 vaccine or a placebo. The gene calls are TRBV6-5 and TRBJ1-3, with D perhaps TRBD1 (6 bases). The DNA of the CDR3 is TGTGCCATTGGGGGGGGGCCCTCTGGAAACACCATATATTTT. Encoded protein: CAIGGGPSGNTIYF.